One sample yielded the 25 T cell receptor beta chains listed below, sequenced in a study of T cell repertoires in cytomegalovirus infection. TCRdb re-called the reads with MiXCR, one entry per CDR3 protein. The table has under 350,000 distinct CDR3 sequences, over 7.5% seen once. Material: PBMCs. These receptors originate from a human donor in good health (CMV status not recorded). Some clones in this sample may be carry-over from other donors' samples.

This clonotype was found a few times. The V call is TRBV4-2, the J call TRBJ2-3, with D perhaps matching TRBD1 (5 bases). V shed 0 bases and J shed 6 bases, with 13 bases lying between them. The CDR3 has 15 residues. Germline V gene sequence: CDR1 LGHNA, CDR2 YNFKEQ. The CDR3 here is CASSQDIRAADTQYF. The CDR3 bases are TGTGCCAGCAGCCAAGACATCAGGGCGGCGGATACGCAGTATTTT.

This clonotype was counted many times. V is TRBV7-2 and J is TRBJ2-6; D not resolved. V was pared by 5 bases and J by 1 base, with 6 bases between. CDR3 length equals 14 residues. CDR1 and CDR2 (germline): SGHTA, FQGNSA. CDR3 amino acids: CASSRKSGANVLTF. CDR3 sequence (DNA): TGTGCCAGCAGCCGAAAGTCTGGGGCCAACGTCCTGACTTTC.

The V call is TRBV3-1, the J call TRBJ1-1; D is unresolved. With 0 bases removed from V and 11 bases from J, the gap between germline ends came to 19 bases. Germline CDR1 reads LGHDT; CDR2 reads YNNKEL (reference sequence). This CDR3 is 15 amino acids long. The CDR3 coding sequence is TGTGCCAGCAGCCAAGATCTGACCGCGCGGGCTGGGGCTTTCTTT. It yields the protein CASSQDLTARAGAFF.

This clonotype came up many times. The rearrangement joins TRBV3-1 to TRBJ1-6, with D unclear. V gave up 4 bases and J gave up 5 bases, with 6 bases separating them. This CDR3 has 13 amino acids. Per the germline V gene, CDR1 is LGHDT and CDR2 is YNNKEL (reference sequence). CDR3 residues: CASSPTHNSPLHF. CDR3 bases: TGTGCCAGCAGCCCCACTCATAATTCACCCCTCCACTTT.

The V and J genes are TRBV5-4 and TRBJ2-1, with D unresolved. Germline CDR1 and CDR2: SGHNT and YYREEE (reference sequence). Between the trimmed V and J ends, which lost 2 bases and 9 bases, there was a span of 15 bases. The CDR3 sequence is 14 residues long. The CDR3 DNA reads TGTGCCAGCAGCTTAGGCCTACAGCGCCCTGAGCAGTTCTTC. It is translated as CASSLGLQRPEQFF.

This clonotype has a count of ten or more. The chain joins TRBV12-3 or TRBV12-4 to TRBJ2-4; perhaps D is TRBD1 or TRBD2 (5 bases each). This CDR3 is 14 amino acids long. Trimming pared 7 bases from V and 8 bases from J, leaving 18 bases between. This CDR3 is CASTLSSGTDIQYF. As DNA, the CDR3 is TGTGCCAGCACACTGTCTTCGGGGACCGACATTCAGTACTTC.

This chain links TRBV12-3 or TRBV12-4 with TRBJ2-7; D may be TRBD2 (5 bases). Trimming took off 0 bases at V and 12 bases at J, with 15 bases between the two ends. The CDR3 covers 13 residues. The CDR3 coding sequence is TGTGCCAGCAGTTTAGCGGGAGTCCCCATTCTGTACTTC. It codes for CASSLAGVPILYF.

This clonotype was counted a few times. V and J are TRBV7-2 and TRBJ1-3; TRBD1 is a possible D gene (6 bases). Looked up from germline, CDR1 is SGHTA and CDR2 is FQGNSA. Deletions cut 5 bases from V and 0 bases from J, with 8 bases between. The CDR3 contains 14 residues. The CDR3 region has the DNA TGTGCCAGCAGCCAGACAGGCTCTGGAAACACCATATATTTT. Translating it yields CASSQTGSGNTIYF.

This clonotype was seen only a few times. The chain joins TRBV15 to TRBJ2-7; 9 positions match TRBD1. Per germline, CDR1 LNHNV and CDR2 YYDKDF (reference sequence). The CDR3 spans 16 residues. J gave up 5 bases and V 0 bases, and 8 bases lay outside the gene matches. CDR3 coding DNA: TGTGCCACCAGCAGAGATCTCCGGACAGGGGTCCACGAGCAGTACTTC. It specifies CATSRDLRTGVHEQYF.

V gene TRBV7-9 combines with J gene TRBJ1-5; 9 bases fit TRBD1. CDR1 and CDR2 (germline): SEHNR, FQNEAQ (reference sequence). V lost 5 bases and J lost 11; bases outside the gene matches: 10. The CDR3 is 14 amino acids. The CDR3 spells CASSGTGTVEAQHF. DNA for the CDR3: TGTGCCAGCAGCGGGACAGGGACGGTGGAAGCCCAGCATTTT.

The gene calls are TRBV30 and TRBJ2-7; D may be TRBD1 (7 bases). V lost 0 bases and J 1 base, leaving 13 bases between the germline ends. This CDR3 contains 15 residues. The germline gives CDR1 GTSNPN, CDR2 SVGIG (reference sequence). In DNA form, the CDR3 reads TGTGCCTGGAGTGTACGAGCAGGGGGGTCCTACGAGCAGTACTTC. Translation gives CAWSVRAGGSYEQYF.

This chain links TRBV12-3 or TRBV12-4 with TRBJ1-4; TRBD1 matches at 9 bases. The V segment lost 7 bases and the J segment 7 bases; nucleotides outside the gene matches: 10. This CDR3 has 15 residues. The CDR3 reads CASTRTGTGPEKLFF. The DNA for the CDR3 is TGTGCCAGCACCAGAACCGGGACAGGGCCTGAAAAACTGTTTTTT.

At least ten counts were recorded for this clonotype. CDR3 loop: CASSSAGFATNEKLFF. The CDR3 DNA reads TGTGCCAGCAGTTCGGCAGGGTTTGCAACTAATGAAAAACTGTTTTTT. The chain combines TRBV12-3 or TRBV12-4 with TRBJ1-4; a possible D gene is TRBD1 (5 bases). The CDR3 runs 16 residues. Trimming removed 4 bases at V and 0 bases at J, with 12 bases between.

Only a few counts were recorded for this clonotype. The chain uses TRBV2 and TRBJ1-2; D may be TRBD1 (5 bases). V was cut by 7 bases and J by 1 base, with 19 bases left in between. Per germline, CDR1 SNHLY and CDR2 FYNNEI. The CDR3 loop spans 16 amino acids. CDR3 amino acids: CASNGRWNRSNYGYTF. For the CDR3, the DNA is TGTGCCAGCAATGGCCGGTGGAACAGGAGTAACTATGGCTACACCTTC.

This clonotype came up many times. The genes are TRBV6-2 or TRBV6-3 and TRBJ1-5; TRBD1 might be the D (5 bases). The CDR3 is 15 residues long. V shed 6 bases and J shed 6 bases, with 18 bases lying between them. Germline CDR1 reads MNHEY; CDR2 reads SVGEGT. Written as DNA, the CDR3 is TGTGCCAGCAGCCAGGACAACTGGGAGGGTCAGCCCCAGCATTTT. It specifies CASSQDNWEGQPQHF.

J is TRBJ1-5 and V is TRBV19; D is unresolved. The germline V gene has CDR1 LNHDA and CDR2 SQIVND (reference sequence). The CDR3 covers 15 residues. Trimming cost V 2 bases and J 0 bases, with 8 bases left between them. As DNA, the CDR3 is TGTGCCAGTAGTATACGGGTTTATAGCAATCAGCCCCAGCATTTT. Translated: CASSIRVYSNQPQHF.

This clonotype was seen many times. The chain links TRBV18 to TRBJ2-1, with TRBD1 as a possible D gene (5 bases). The CDR3 is made up of 14 amino acids. Trimming removed 3 bases at V and 3 bases at J, with 9 bases between. CDR1 and CDR2 from the germline V gene are KGHSH and LQKENI. CDR3 loop: CASSPQGYYNEQFF. CDR3 nucleotide sequence: TGTGCCAGCTCACCTCAGGGATACTACAATGAGCAGTTCTTC.

This clonotype has ten or more counts. J is TRBJ2-4 and V is TRBV7-2, with D tentatively TRBD2 (5 bases). This CDR3 contains 15 residues. The V gene's germline CDR1 is SGHTA and CDR2 FQGNSA. Trimming shortened V by 5 bases and J by 4 bases, and 15 bases separated the two germline ends. The DNA for the CDR3 is TGTGCCAGCAGCCGCCAGCTAGCCGGGAAAAACATTCAGTACTTC. Translated: CASSRQLAGKNIQYF.

This clonotype appeared many times. This chain joins TRBV7-2 and TRBJ2-1, with unresolved D. The V end was cut by 5 bases, the J end by 5 bases, with 10 bases between. CDR3 length: 13 residues. Germline V CDR1 and CDR2: SGHTA, FQGNSA. Written as DNA, the CDR3 is TGTGCCAGCAGCCCCCTGAGTCACAATGAGCAGTTCTTC. This sequence encodes CASSPLSHNEQFF.

DNA of the CDR3: TGCGCCAGCAGCTCCATCGGACCACAGGGAAGCGCGGTTGAAAAACTGTTTTTT. Residues: CASSSIGPQGSAVEKLFF. This chain joins TRBV5-1 and TRBJ1-4; D is possibly TRBD1 (6 bases). V gave up 3 bases and J gave up 7 bases, with 25 bases separating them. CDR3 size: 18 residues. Germline V gene lookup returns CDR1 SGHRS and CDR2 YFSETQ.

The gene calls are TRBV12-3 or TRBV12-4 and TRBJ1-1; no clear D gene. The V and J ends lost 6 bases and 1 base respectively, with 18 bases between them. The CDR3 consists of 16 residues. CDR3 sequence: CASSLRPRLENTEAFF. Written as DNA, the CDR3 is TGTGCCAGCAGCCTTCGGCCCCGCCTGGAGAACACTGAAGCTTTCTTT.

In this sample, this clonotype turned up a few times. The chain joins TRBV4-3 to TRBJ2-5; D possibly corresponds to TRBD2 (5 bases). Germline V gives CDR1 LGHNA, CDR2 YSLEER. The CDR3 is made up of 13 amino acids. Deletions cut 4 bases from V and 7 bases from J, with 13 bases between. CDR3: CASSPGLAPTQYF. CDR3 in DNA: TGCGCCAGCAGCCCTGGACTCGCTCCGACCCAGTACTTC.

This chain's CDR3 is CASSWTSGSGGELFF. The DNA for the CDR3 is TGCGCCAGCAGCTGGACTAGCGGGAGTGGCGGGGAGCTGTTTTTT. This chain joins TRBV5-1 and TRBJ2-2, with 13 positions matching TRBD2. J was trimmed by 7 bases and V by 3 bases; bases with no gene match: 3. The CDR3 has 15 residues. Germline lookup yields CDR1 SGHRS and CDR2 YFSETQ.

This clonotype was counted many times. The chain joins TRBV28 to TRBJ1-5; 9 bases fit TRBD1. Per the germline V gene, CDR1 is MDHEN and CDR2 is SYDVKM. There are 15 residues in the CDR3. The ends lost 6 bases at V and 6 bases at J; junction bases unmatched: 9. The CDR3 DNA reads TGTGCCAGCAGAGCAACAGGGGGCAGAGGTCAGCCCCAGCATTTT. Amino acid sequence: CASRATGGRGQPQHF.

This clonotype was seen more than once but under ten times. The chain uses TRBV3-1 and TRBJ1-1; D is unresolved. CDR3 length: 13 amino acids. V gave up 1 base and J gave up 7 bases, with 10 bases separating them. The germline V gene encodes CDR1 LGHDT and CDR2 YNNKEL (reference sequence). The CDR3 nucleotides are TGTGCCAGCAGCCAAGGAGCCAGCCTTGAAGCTTTCTTT. Translation gives CASSQGASLEAFF.